This T cell receptor beta chain originates from a study of post-analysis software for immune sequencing data. Findings of the study overall: Controls had lower frequencies than patients of 4 or 5 TRBV segments, which included TRBV5-6, TRBV5-1 and TRBV20-1. Strong same-batch co-clustering of samples appeared with F measure clustering.

Regarding this clonotype: As yet, its antigen is unknown.

CDR1 SGHRS and CDR2 YFSETQ come from the germline V gene. Trimming shortened V by 0 bases and J by 1 base, and 11 bases separated the two germline ends. The CDR3 sequence is 15 residues long. Unique molecular identifiers were present in the TCR beta cDNA libraries. Via MiXCR, TCRdb re-called the PCR reads, giving one row per CDR3 protein. Altogether hundreds of thousands of distinct CDR3 sequences are present, 40% to 50% being singletons, with the ten largest covering around 1.7%. The source material was blood. The source of this sequence is a girl aged 5 to 17 with multiple sclerosis. The chain couples TRBV5-1 to TRBJ2-7; either TRBD1 or TRBD2 may fit D (5 bases each). The CDR3: CASSLGGAGSYEQYF. The CDR3 DNA follows: TGCGCCAGCAGCTTGGGAGGGGCTGGGTCCTACGAGCAGTACTTC.